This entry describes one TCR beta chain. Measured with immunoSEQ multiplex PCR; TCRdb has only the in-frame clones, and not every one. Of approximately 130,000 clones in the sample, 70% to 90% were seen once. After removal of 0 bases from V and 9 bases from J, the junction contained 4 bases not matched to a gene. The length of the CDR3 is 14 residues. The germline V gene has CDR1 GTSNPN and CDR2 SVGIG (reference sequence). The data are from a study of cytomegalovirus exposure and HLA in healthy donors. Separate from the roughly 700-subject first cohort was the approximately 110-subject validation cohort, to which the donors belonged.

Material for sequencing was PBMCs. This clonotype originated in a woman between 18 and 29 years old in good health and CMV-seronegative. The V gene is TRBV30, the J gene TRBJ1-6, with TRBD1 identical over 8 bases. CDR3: CAWSVQGVVSPLHF. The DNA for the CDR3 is TGTGCCTGGAGTGTACAGGGGGTTGTTTCACCCCTCCACTTT.